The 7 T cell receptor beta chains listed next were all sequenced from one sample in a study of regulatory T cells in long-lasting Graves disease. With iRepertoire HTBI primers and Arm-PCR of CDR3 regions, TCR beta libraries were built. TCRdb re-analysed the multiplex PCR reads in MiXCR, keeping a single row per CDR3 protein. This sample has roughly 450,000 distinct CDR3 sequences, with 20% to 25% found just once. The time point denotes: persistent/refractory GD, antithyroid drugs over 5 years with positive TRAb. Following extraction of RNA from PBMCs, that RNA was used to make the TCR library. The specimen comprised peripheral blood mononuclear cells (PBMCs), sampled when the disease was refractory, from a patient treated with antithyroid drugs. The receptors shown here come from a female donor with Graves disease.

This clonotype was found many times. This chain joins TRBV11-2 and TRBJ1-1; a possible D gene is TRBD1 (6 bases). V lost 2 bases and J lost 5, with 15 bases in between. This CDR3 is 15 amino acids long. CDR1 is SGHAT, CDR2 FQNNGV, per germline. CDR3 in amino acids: CASSLTGRRNTEAFF. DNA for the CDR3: TGTGCCAGCAGCTTAACAGGGAGAAGAAATACTGAAGCTTTCTTT. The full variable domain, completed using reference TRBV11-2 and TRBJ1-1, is EAGVAQSPRYKIIEKRQSVAFWCNPISGHATLYWYQQILGQGPKLLIQFQNNGVVDDSQLPKDRFSAERLKGVDSTLKIQPAKLEDSAVYLCASSLTGRRNTEAFFGQGTRLTVV.

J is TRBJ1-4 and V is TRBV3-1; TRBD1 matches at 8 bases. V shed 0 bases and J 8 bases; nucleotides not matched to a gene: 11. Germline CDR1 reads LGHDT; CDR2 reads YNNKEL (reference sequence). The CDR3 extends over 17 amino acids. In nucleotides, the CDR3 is TGTGCCAGCAGCCAAGATCCCCCGACAGGGGAGGACGAAAAACTGTTTTTT. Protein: CASSQDPPTGEDEKLFF.

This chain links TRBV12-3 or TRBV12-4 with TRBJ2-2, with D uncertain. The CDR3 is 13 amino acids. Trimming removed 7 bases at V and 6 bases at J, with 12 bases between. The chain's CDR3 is CASTPGGAGELFF. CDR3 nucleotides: TGTGCCAGCACCCCCGGTGGGGCCGGGGAGCTGTTTTTT.

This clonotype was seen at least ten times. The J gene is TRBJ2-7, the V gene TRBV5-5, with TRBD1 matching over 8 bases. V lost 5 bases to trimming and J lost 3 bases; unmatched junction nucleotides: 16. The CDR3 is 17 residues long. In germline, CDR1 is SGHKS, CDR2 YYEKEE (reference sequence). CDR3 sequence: CASRPPIYQGALYEQYF. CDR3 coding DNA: TGTGCCAGCAGGCCCCCGATCTATCAGGGGGCCCTCTACGAGCAGTACTTC.

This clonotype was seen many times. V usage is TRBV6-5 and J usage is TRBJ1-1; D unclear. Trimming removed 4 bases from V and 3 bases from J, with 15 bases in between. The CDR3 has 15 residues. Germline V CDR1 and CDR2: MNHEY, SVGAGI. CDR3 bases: TGTGCCAGCAGTTCCCATCATATGAGGGACACTGAAGCTTTCTTT. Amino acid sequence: CASSSHHMRDTEAFF.

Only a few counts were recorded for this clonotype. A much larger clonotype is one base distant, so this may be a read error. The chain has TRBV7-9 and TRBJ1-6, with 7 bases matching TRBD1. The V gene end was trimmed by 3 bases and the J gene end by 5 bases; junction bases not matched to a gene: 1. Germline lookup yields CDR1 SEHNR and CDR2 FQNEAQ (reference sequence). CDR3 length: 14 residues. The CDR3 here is CASSFGQDNSPLHF. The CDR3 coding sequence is TGTGCCAGCAGCTTTGGACAGGATAATTCACCCCTCCACTTT.

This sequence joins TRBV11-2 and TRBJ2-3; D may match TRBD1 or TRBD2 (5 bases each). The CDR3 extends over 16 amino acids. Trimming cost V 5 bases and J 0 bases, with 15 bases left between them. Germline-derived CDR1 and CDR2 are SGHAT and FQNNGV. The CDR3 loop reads CASSGPGSLSTDTQYF. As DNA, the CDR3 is TGTGCCAGCAGCGGCCCAGGGAGTTTAAGCACAGATACGCAGTATTTT.